The 26 T cell receptor beta chains given below trace back to one sample, sequenced in a study of identical twins. TCRdb fed the 5' RACE reads into MiXCR, producing one record per CDR3 protein. The sample yields around 1.7 million distinct CDR3 sequences, about 32% seen once. The specimen was cord blood. The receptor set was obtained from a newborn girl in good health.

The rearrangement links TRBV20-1 to TRBJ2-3, with 8 bases fitting TRBD2. Trimming removed 3 bases from V and 5 bases from J; junction bases left unmatched: 4. CDR3 size: 13 residues. Germline lookup yields CDR1 DFQATT and CDR2 SNEGSKA (reference sequence). CDR3 sequence (DNA): TGCAGTGCTAGTTATCGGGGGGGAGATACGCAGTATTTT. Encoded protein: CSASYRGGDTQYF.

The rearrangement links TRBV2 to TRBJ2-3, with TRBD2 identical over 10 bases. J gave up 10 bases and V 5 bases, and 12 bases lay outside the gene matches. The CDR3 extends over 15 amino acids. The germline V gene has CDR1 SNHLY and CDR2 FYNNEI. As DNA, the CDR3 is TGTGCCAGCAGTTTAGGACTAGCGGTTGGGCCCTCGCAGTATTTT. Amino acids: CASSLGLAVGPSQYF.

This clonotype was detected many times. The rearrangement links TRBV6-6 to TRBJ2-3; D may be TRBD2 (5 bases). CDR3 length: 14 residues. Per germline, CDR1 MNHNY and CDR2 SVGAGI (reference sequence). Between the trimmed V and J ends, which lost 8 bases and 0 bases, there was a span of 12 bases. The chain's CDR3 is CASSGFPSTDTQYF. DNA for the CDR3: TGTGCCAGCTCGGGGTTCCCTAGCACAGATACGCAGTATTTT.

This rearrangement joins TRBV4-2 to TRBJ2-7; 9 bases agree with TRBD2. CDR3 length equals 16 residues. V was clipped by 0 bases and J by 7 bases; unmatched bases: 10. Per germline, CDR1 LGHNA and CDR2 YNFKEQ. The CDR3 sequence is CASSQDRSGGYNEQYF. Here the CDR3 DNA reads TGTGCCAGCAGCCAAGACCGGAGCGGGGGGTACAATGAGCAGTACTTC.

In the case of this clonotype: This likely comes from a read error, as the CDR3 has no conserved phenylalanine or tryptophan at its end. This rearrangement joins TRBV10-3 to TRBJ2-7; TRBD1 matches at 9 bases. V gave up 2 bases and J gave up 7 bases; unmatched junction bases: 3. Germline loops: CDR1 ENHRY, CDR2 SYGVKD. The CDR3 length is 13 residues. Here the CDR3 reads CAISERDRGEQYY. The CDR3 DNA follows: TGTGCCATCAGTGAGCGAGACAGGGGGGAGCAGTACTAC.

The chain couples TRBV21-1 to TRBJ1-2. TRBV21-1 is designated a pseudogene. There are 15 residues in the CDR3. The CDR3 spells CASSLPRETNYGYTF. DNA for the CDR3: TGTGCCAGCAGCCTTCCGAGAGAGACTAACTATGGCTACACCTTC.

The rearrangement joins TRBV7-9 to TRBJ1-1; D gene unclear. The germline V gene has CDR1 SEHNR and CDR2 FQNEAQ (reference sequence). The V end was cut by 4 bases, the J end by 2 bases, with 17 bases between. This CDR3 contains 16 residues. The CDR3 reads CASSYLGRMPNTEAFF. The CDR3 nucleotides read TGTGCCAGCAGCTATCTAGGACGGATGCCAAACACTGAAGCTTTCTTT. The full variable domain, rest sourced from reference TRBV7-9 and TRBJ1-1, is DTGVSQNPRHKITKRGQNVTFRCDPISEHNRLYWYRQTLGQGPEFLTYFQNEAQLEKSRLLSDRFSAERPKGSFSTLEIQRTEQGDSAMYLCASSYLGRMPNTEAFFGQGTRLTVV.

The chain uses TRBV5-8 and TRBJ2-7; D ambiguous. The CDR3 sequence is 13 residues long. V was shortened by 1 base and J by 7 bases, with 12 bases between the two germline ends. Per germline, CDR1 SGHTS and CDR2 YDEGEE. CDR3: CASSLTQANEQYF. CDR3 nucleotide sequence: TGTGCCAGCAGCTTGACACAAGCCAATGAGCAGTACTTC.

This clonotype was seen a few times. The chain couples TRBV4-1 to TRBJ1-4, with D uncertain. The CDR3 spans 17 residues. Germline assignment: CDR1 MGHRA and CDR2 YSYEKL. V lost 0 bases, J lost 0 bases, and 11 bases lay in between. CDR3: CASSQELVGATNEKLFF. In DNA form, the CDR3 reads TGCGCCAGCAGCCAAGAACTCGTCGGGGCAACTAATGAAAAACTGTTTTTT.

The chain couples TRBV9 to TRBJ2-7; D assignment may be TRBD1 or TRBD2 (6 bases each). Per germline, CDR1 SGDLS and CDR2 YYNGEE. V was shortened by 3 bases and J by 7 bases, with 20 bases between the two germline ends. The CDR3 is made up of 15 amino acids. The CDR3 nucleotides read TGTGCCAGCAGCGGGGGGGCAGGCTCCTACAATGAGCAGTACTTC. Its translation is CASSGGAGSYNEQYF.

This clonotype was recorded a few times. This chain links TRBV24-1 with TRBJ2-1; 10 nucleotides align to TRBD2. The germline gives CDR1 KGHDR, CDR2 SFDVKD. The CDR3 has 15 amino acids. Trimming cost V 2 bases and J 5 bases; bases outside gene matches: 2. The CDR3 DNA reads as TGTGCCACCAGTGATTCTCTAGCGGGGGACAATGAGCAGTTCTTC. Amino acids: CATSDSLAGDNEQFF.

This sequence joins TRBV7-6 and TRBJ2-1, with 10 bases lining up with TRBD2. Germline V lookup: CDR1 SGHVS, CDR2 FNYEAQ. The CDR3 is made up of 19 amino acids. Trimming at V came to 5 bases and at J to 9 bases, leaving 22 bases not matched to a gene. The chain's CDR3 is CASSHLMPVSSGGGGEQFF. In nucleotides, the CDR3 is TGTGCCAGCAGCCATCTAATGCCGGTGTCTAGCGGGGGAGGGGGTGAGCAGTTCTTC.

This clonotype has only a few counts. V and J are TRBV25-1 and TRBJ2-1; 11 bases match TRBD1. There are 14 residues in the CDR3. Germline V gene data show CDR1 as MGHDK and CDR2 as SYGVNS. The V and J ends lost 3 bases and 8 bases, in that order; junction bases with no gene match: 3. This CDR3 reads CASSDRTGGHEQFF. For the CDR3, the DNA is TGTGCCAGCAGTGATAGGACAGGGGGCCATGAGCAGTTCTTC.

V gene TRBV5-1 combines with J gene TRBJ2-2; 11 nucleotides agree with TRBD2. Germline CDR1 and CDR2: SGHRS and YFSETQ. The CDR3 consists of 16 residues. V gave up 3 bases and J gave up 4 bases; unmatched junction bases: 5. CDR3 DNA sequence: TGCGCCAGCAGCTCAATAGCGGGGGGGATCACCGGGGAGCTGTTTTTT. Protein: CASSSIAGGITGELFF. Looking up the rest from reference TRBV5-1 and TRBJ2-2 gives the full variable domain: KAGVTQTPRYLIKTRGQQVTLSCSPISGHRSVSWYQQTPGQGLQFLFEYFSETQRNKGNFPGRFSGRQFSNSRSEMNVSTLELGDSALYLCASSSIAGGITGELFFGEGSRLTVL.

This clonotype was picked up a small number of times. The chain uses TRBV10-3 and TRBJ1-1, with 9 positions matching TRBD1. V lost 6 bases, J lost 1 base, and 6 bases stayed unmatched. The germline CDR1 and CDR2 sequences are ENHRY and SYGVKD. CDR3 size: 15 residues. In DNA form, the CDR3 reads TGTGCCATCAGGCCACGGGACAGGGAGAACACTGAAGCTTTCTTT. It yields the protein CAIRPRDRENTEAFF.

This clonotype was detected many times. The J gene is TRBJ2-3, the V gene TRBV6-5; 7 bases fit TRBD2. Looked up from germline, CDR1 is MNHEY and CDR2 is SVGAGI. V lost 4 bases, J lost 1 base, and 5 bases stayed unmatched. The CDR3 length is 15 residues. In DNA, the CDR3 is TGTGCCAGCAGTTTCAACCTAGCGGGCACAGATACGCAGTATTTT. It translates to CASSFNLAGTDTQYF.

This clonotype showed up many times. This sequence joins TRBV12-3 or TRBV12-4 and TRBJ1-1; 10 bases align to TRBD1. This CDR3 comprises 14 residues. V lost 6 bases, J lost 4 bases, and 5 bases stayed unmatched. CDR3 sequence reads: CASRPGQGFTEAFF. The CDR3 DNA is TGTGCCAGCAGACCGGGACAGGGGTTCACTGAAGCTTTCTTT.

A word on this clonotype: An end of the junction does not agree with germline; a read error may underlie this. The chain employs TRBV24-1 and TRBJ2-5; TRBD1 agrees at 8 bases. The CDR3 spans 15 residues. The germline V gene has CDR1 KGHDR and CDR2 SFDVKD. The CDR3 here is CATSDPRQGQETPYF. Here the CDR3 DNA reads TGTGCCACCAGTGATCCCCGACAGGGGCAAGAGACCCCGTACTTC.

The sample holds a few counts of this clonotype. The DNA for the CDR3 is TGTGCCAGCAGTCCTCCACGGAGGCGGAGGGTTATCTACGAGCAGTACTTC. Protein product: CASSPPRRRRVIYEQYF. The genes are TRBV12-3 or TRBV12-4 and TRBJ2-7, with D perhaps TRBD2 (6 bases). V was pared by 5 bases and J by 3 bases, with 23 bases between. This CDR3 is 17 amino acids long.

This clonotype occurred a few times. V is TRBV28 and J is TRBJ2-6; tentative D call: TRBD2 (6 bases). Germline V gene data show CDR1 as MDHEN and CDR2 as SYDVKM. V dropped 3 bases and J dropped 4 bases, with 10 bases sitting between them. The CDR3 is made up of 15 amino acids. The CDR3: CASSLVGRGANVLTF. Here the CDR3 DNA reads TGTGCCAGCAGTTTGGTGGGGAGGGGGGCCAACGTCCTGACTTTC.

This clonotype was seen a handful of times. The chain employs TRBV20-1 and TRBJ2-7, with 7 bases that match TRBD2. CDR3 length: 13 residues. Germline CDR1 and CDR2: DFQATT and SNEGSKA (reference sequence). Trimming took 6 bases from V and 4 from J; bases not matched to a gene: 9. CDR3 DNA: TGCAGTGCCGGGGGGATTAGCGGTTACGAGCAGTACTTC. Encoded protein: CSAGGISGYEQYF.

The genes are TRBV6-2 or TRBV6-3 and TRBJ2-2, with 8 bases matching TRBD1. The V gene's germline CDR1 is MNHEY and CDR2 SVGEGT. This CDR3 spans 14 amino acids. V dropped 6 bases and J dropped 3; count of bases not matched to a gene: 3. This CDR3 reads CASSPDRDTGELFF. As DNA, the CDR3 is TGTGCCAGCAGCCCGGACAGGGACACCGGGGAGCTGTTTTTT.

V and J are TRBV7-9 and TRBJ2-1, with 7 bases aligning to TRBD2. The J segment lost 4 bases and the V segment lost 5 bases, leaving 8 bases of the junction unmatched. The CDR3 has 15 residues. Germline V gene sequence: CDR1 SEHNR, CDR2 FQNEAQ (reference sequence). The CDR3 DNA follows: TGTGCCAGCAGCGATCGTTGGGGGGGGTACAATGAGCAGTTCTTC. Its protein product is CASSDRWGGYNEQFF.

Comment on this clonotype: A much larger clone differs by one base, so this may be a read error. V and J are TRBV6-5 and TRBJ2-4; tentative D call: TRBD2 (5 bases). Germline loops: CDR1 MNHEY, CDR2 SVGAGI. CDR3 length: 18 amino acids. With 2 bases removed from V and 1 base from J, the gap between germline ends came to 18 bases. This CDR3 reads CASSYANRGSRAKNIQYF. For the CDR3, the DNA is TGTGCCAGCAGTTACGCTAATCGGGGAAGTAGGGCCAAAAACATTCAGTACTTC.

This clonotype has more than one count but fewer than ten. This chain joins TRBV25-1 and TRBJ2-5; D is perhaps TRBD1 (5 bases). V was clipped by 5 bases and J by 4 bases, with 14 bases between them. The CDR3 spans 14 residues. CDR1 is MGHDK and CDR2 is SYGVNS in the germline V gene. In DNA form, the CDR3 reads TGTGCCAGCAGTCCCAGGGTGGGTTTAGAGACCCAGTACTTC. It encodes CASSPRVGLETQYF. Looking up the rest from reference TRBV25-1 and TRBJ2-5 gives the full variable domain: EADIYQTPRYLVIGTGKKITLECSQTMGHDKMYWYQQDPGMELHLIHYSYGVNSTEKGDLSSESTVSRIRTEHFPLTLESARPSHTSQYLCASSPRVGLETQYFGPGTRLLVL.

This sequence joins TRBV20-1 and TRBJ2-3; D gene uncertain. This CDR3 has 14 residues. CDR1 is DFQATT and CDR2 is SNEGSKA in the germline V gene (reference sequence). Trimming shortened V by 5 bases and J by 1 base, and 13 bases separated the two germline ends. In DNA form, the CDR3 reads TGCAGTGCTCCCCAGGCAACGGGCACAGATACGCAGTATTTT. As protein: CSAPQATGTDTQYF.